This record looks at one T cell receptor beta chain sequence and its context. Its specificity is not known. The length of the CDR3 is 12 residues. Per germline, CDR1 MNHNS and CDR2 SASEGT. Deletions cut 4 bases from V and 9 bases from J, with 10 bases between. The PCR made use of 60 Vbeta and 13 Jbeta primers. Generated by immunoSEQ multiplex PCR, the TCRdb table keeps only in-frame clones and is missing some. The profile covers approximately 200,000 clones, with over 65% appearing a single time and 15% to 18% taken by the ten largest. The sample comes from a study of cytomegalovirus exposure and HLA in healthy donors. The study's findings and limits: Reports showed the classifier diagnosing cytomegalovirus status with high specificity and sensitivity.

The source material was PBMCs. This receptor was taken from a man aged 35 to 55 in good health and CMV-seronegative. The rearrangement links TRBV6-1 to TRBJ1-5; D is ambiguous. This CDR3 is CASSVGRGPQHF. For the CDR3, the DNA is TGTGCCAGCAGTGTTGGGAGAGGGCCCCAGCATTTT.